The 18 T cell receptor beta chains below come from one sample, sequenced in a study of a mutant IDH1 vaccine in newly diagnosed glioma. Antigen specificity for these receptors is unknown. The method was immunoSEQ multiplex PCR; TCRdb's version includes in-frame clones alone and lacks a portion of them. The table includes about 130,000 clones, 80% detected once. As for time point: week 11, during vaccination. The investigators gave 300 ug of mutant IDH1 20-mer peptide in each vaccine dose, together with topical imiquimod. The specimen was PBMCs, collected from a glioma patient whose treatment included an IDH1 peptide vaccine. These receptors all stem from a man between 40 and 49 years old with glioma.

The CDR3 bases are TGTGCCTGGAGTGTAGGTAGCTTTATCACAGATACGCAGTATTTT. Protein sequence: CAWSVGSFITDTQYF. The chain combines TRBV30 with TRBJ2-3; D not certain. The V gene's germline CDR1 is GTSNPN and CDR2 SVGIG (reference sequence). This CDR3 contains 15 residues. V was cut by 0 bases and J by 2 bases, with 12 bases left in between. Full variable domain (outside the CDR3, taken from reference TRBV30 and TRBJ2-3): SQTIHQWPATLVQPVGSPLSLECTVEGTSNPNLYWYRQAAGRGLQLLFYSVGIGQISSEVPQNLSASRPQDRQFILSSKKLLLSDSGFYLCAWSVGSFITDTQYFGPGTRLTVL.

The chain carries TRBV5-4 and TRBJ1-2; 12 nucleotides align to TRBD1. This CDR3 has 16 amino acids. Germline trimming cut 2 bases from V and 7 bases from J; bases unmatched to any gene: 9. CDR1 is SGHNT, CDR2 YYREEE, per germline (reference sequence). The CDR3 loop is CASSLGTGGAGGGYTF. In DNA, the CDR3 is TGTGCCAGCAGCTTAGGGACAGGGGGCGCCGGTGGTGGCTACACCTTC. Using reference TRBV5-4 and TRBJ1-2 for the parts outside the CDR3, the full variable domain is ETGVTQSPTHLIKTRGQQVTLRCSSQSGHNTVSWYQQALGQGPQFIFQYYREEENGRGNFPPRFSGLQFPNYSSELNVNALELDDSALYLCASSLGTGGAGGGYTFGSGTRLTVV.

This clone showed up just once. V usage is TRBV21-1 and J usage is TRBJ2-5; the table names TRBD1, a call not compared with the DNA. TRBV21-1 is a pseudogene segment. CDR3 size: 15 residues. The CDR3 here is CASSKDPGQTETQYF. The CDR3 DNA follows: TGTGCCAGCAGCAAAGACCCGGGACAGACGGAGACCCAGTACTTC.

The chain is built from TRBV7-3 and TRBJ1-4; 8 bases fit TRBD1. There are 17 residues in the CDR3. In germline, CDR1 is SGHTA, CDR2 FQGTGA. With V trimmed by 2 bases and J by 7 bases, 12 bases remained unmatched. In DNA form, the CDR3 reads TGTGCCAGCAGCTTAGAAGGTAGGACAGGGAAGCGTGAAAAACTGTTTTTT. Translation gives CASSLEGRTGKREKLFF.

This rearrangement joins TRBV4-2 to TRBJ2-6; 11 nucleotides align to TRBD2. V was pared by 0 bases and J by 0 bases, with 4 bases of the junction left unmatched. The CDR3 covers 19 residues. Germline values: CDR1 LGHNA, CDR2 YNFKEQ. CDR3 sequence: CASSQDGLAGGSGANVLTF. CDR3 coding DNA: TGTGCCAGCAGCCAAGATGGTCTAGCGGGGGGCTCTGGGGCCAACGTCCTGACTTTC.

The chain has TRBV6-1 and TRBJ2-2; D unclear. Between the trimmed V and J ends, which lost 1 base and 6 bases, there was a span of 6 bases. Looked up from germline, CDR1 is MNHNS and CDR2 is SASEGT. The CDR3 contains 13 residues. CDR3 protein: CASSEGVAGELFF. CDR3 in DNA: TGTGCCAGCAGTGAAGGTGTGGCCGGGGAGCTGTTTTTT.

The J gene is TRBJ2-7, the V gene TRBV7-6, with D uncertain. V was trimmed by 0 bases and J by 7 bases, leaving 10 bases between them. This CDR3 contains 13 residues. From germline, CDR1 is SGHVS and CDR2 FNYEAQ. The DNA for the CDR3 is TGTGCCAGCAGCTTAGCCCCCCTTGGGGAGCAGTACTTC. The encoded protein is CASSLAPLGEQYF.

This rearrangement joins TRBV5-5 to TRBJ1-5; maybe TRBD1 (5 bases). This CDR3 has 14 amino acids. V lost 0 bases and J 11 bases, leaving 15 bases between the germline ends. Germline V gives CDR1 SGHKS, CDR2 YYEKEE (reference sequence). CDR3 sequence reads: CASSLEGRGETQHF. The CDR3 DNA reads TGTGCCAGCAGCTTGGAGGGGCGGGGGGAGACCCAGCATTTT.

CDR3 in amino acids: CASSFGDNQPQHF. CDR3 DNA: TGTGCCAGCAGTTTTGGGGATAATCAGCCCCAGCATTTT. This rearrangement joins TRBV6-5 to TRBJ1-5; no clear D gene. V gave up 4 bases and J gave up 4 bases, with 8 bases separating them. CDR1 MNHEY and CDR2 SVGAGI come from the germline V gene. This CDR3 is built from 13 residues.

The chain uses TRBV2 and TRBJ1-1; D uncertain. Trimming removed 5 bases at V and 4 bases at J, with 2 bases between. This CDR3 has 10 residues. The V gene's germline CDR1 is SNHLY and CDR2 FYNNEI. The CDR3, as DNA: TGTGCCAGCAGTCGCACTGAAGCTTTCTTT. This sequence encodes CASSRTEAFF.

This clone showed up just once. CDR3 protein: CASSVVARGDYGYTF. For the CDR3, the DNA is TGTGCCAGCAGCGTAGTTGCCCGAGGGGACTATGGCTACACCTTC. This sequence joins TRBV9 and TRBJ1-2; possible D gene TRBD1, 5 bases. The V and J ends lost 0 bases and 3 bases respectively, with 12 bases between them. This CDR3 comprises 15 residues. Germline CDR1 SGDLS, CDR2 YYNGEE. Full variable domain (missing parts from reference TRBV9 and TRBJ1-2): DSGVTQTPKHLITATGQRVTLRCSPRSGDLSVYWYQQSLDQGLQFLIQYYNGEERAKGNILERFSAQQFPDLHSELNLSSLELGDSALYFCASSVVARGDYGYTFGSGTRLTVV.

The chain has TRBV14 and TRBJ2-1; weak D call: TRBD2 (6 bases). V lost 3 bases to trimming and J lost 0 bases, with 9 bases between them. The CDR3 has 15 residues. CDR1 is SGHDN, CDR2 FVKESK, per germline. In DNA form, the CDR3 reads TGTGCCAGCAGCCAGTGGGACTCCTCCTACAATGAGCAGTTCTTC. The encoded protein is CASSQWDSSYNEQFF.

A word on this clone: A junction boundary mismatches the germline segment, possibly from a read error. The chain carries TRBV7-9 and TRBJ1-1, with 10 positions matching TRBD1. The germline V gene has CDR1 SEHNR and CDR2 FQNEAQ (reference sequence). The CDR3 loop spans 14 amino acids. The CDR3 protein is CASRLGQGDTEAFF. The CDR3 region has the DNA TGTGCCAGCAGATTAGGACAGGGGGACACTGAAGCTTTCTTT.

This clone appeared once. This rearrangement joins TRBV4-3 to TRBJ2-6, with D possibly matching TRBD2 (5 bases). Germline values: CDR1 LGHNA, CDR2 YSLEER. The CDR3 has 17 residues. Trimming took 1 base from V and 1 from J, leaving 11 bases between them. In nucleotides, the CDR3 is TGCGCCAGCAGCCAAGCGGGTAGCGTATCTGGGGCCAACGTCCTGACTTTC. Translated, it gives CASSQAGSVSGANVLTF.

V is TRBV25-1 and J is TRBJ2-2; no definite D call. This CDR3 has 11 residues. The V end was cut by 8 bases, the J end by 5 bases, with 6 bases between. Germline lookup yields CDR1 MGHDK and CDR2 SYGVNS. CDR3 bases: TGTGCCAGCTCCGTTACCGGGGAGCTGTTTTTT. Translation gives CASSVTGELFF. The entire variable domain, with the rest obtained from reference TRBV25-1 and TRBJ2-2, is as follows: EADIYQTPRYLVIGTGKKITLECSQTMGHDKMYWYQQDPGMELHLIHYSYGVNSTEKGDLSSESTVSRIRTEHFPLTLESARPSHTSQYLCASSVTGELFFGEGSRLTVL.

This clone was seen only a few times. The chain is built from TRBV6-6 and TRBJ2-7; D may correspond to TRBD1 or TRBD2 (5 bases each). The CDR3 spans 12 residues. V was pared by 6 bases and J by 12 bases, with 18 bases between. In germline, CDR1 is MNHNY, CDR2 SVGAGI (reference sequence). For the CDR3, the DNA is TGTGCCAGCAGCCCCGGGGCCAGCGGTCGGTACTTC. Translated: CASSPGASGRYF.

This rearrangement joins TRBV5-5 to TRBJ2-7, with a possible D match to TRBD1 (5 bases). Germline CDR1 reads SGHKS; CDR2 reads YYEKEE (reference sequence). CDR3 length: 15 residues. Trimming removed 0 bases from V and 6 bases from J, with 16 bases in between. The CDR3 DNA follows: TGTGCCAGCAGCTTGGTTCAGGGCCCCTCTGCCGAGCAGTACTTC. Encoded protein: CASSLVQGPSAEQYF.

Remarks on this clone: Distinct nucleotide sequences in the sample also encode this CDR3. The chain has TRBV7-2 and TRBJ2-3; D possibly matches TRBD1 or TRBD2 (6 bases each). Germline CDR1 SGHTA, CDR2 FQGNSA. V lost 2 bases, J lost 0 bases, and 9 bases lay in between. CDR3 length: 15 amino acids. The CDR3 DNA reads as TGTGCCAGCAGCTTAAGGGGGACTAGCACAGATACGCAGTATTTT. It encodes CASSLRGTSTDTQYF.